A selection of T cell receptor beta chains follows, all from one sample in a study of T cell repertoires in cytomegalovirus infection. TCRdb reanalysed the reads using MiXCR and keeps one entry per CDR3 protein. The repertoire holds under 850,000 distinct CDR3 sequences, with roughly 30% as singletons. No antigen has been identified for these receptors. This sample comprised cultured PBMCs, obtained from culture after CMV antigen stimulation. Receptor source: a human donor in good health (CMV status not recorded). Some clones in this sample may be carry-over from other donors' samples. Each CDR3 is given with its conserved first and last residue. Each record gives: clone size, J gene, D gene, V gene, CDR3 DNA, CDR3 protein. D genes are given only for firm matches. The size field is filled for only some rows; it gives once, few, many or a size class.

clone_size: many; j_call: TRBJ2-1; d_call: TRBD2; v_call: TRBV7-2; cdr3_nt: TGTGCCAGCAGCTTACTAGCGGGGGGGCGTGAGCAGTTCTTC; cdr3_aa: CASSLLAGGREQFF
clone_size: NA; j_call: TRBJ2-7; d_call: TRBD1; v_call: TRBV20-1; cdr3_nt: TGCAGTGCTAGAGGTGGGACAGGGGACTACGAGCAGTACTTC; cdr3_aa: CSARGGTGDYEQYF
clone_size: NA; j_call: TRBJ1-1; d_call: TRBD1; v_call: TRBV7-6; cdr3_nt: TGTGCCAGCAGCCAGGGGGGCGTACCGAACACTGAAGCTTTCTTT; cdr3_aa: CASSQGGVPNTEAFF
clone_size: once; j_call: TRBJ2-2; d_call: NA; v_call: TRBV10-3; cdr3_nt: TGTGCCATCAGTGAGGCCGACGCGGGGTTTGGCGGGGAGCTGTTTTTT; cdr3_aa: CAISEADAGFGGELFF
clone_size: NA; j_call: TRBJ2-7; d_call: NA; v_call: TRBV20-1; cdr3_nt: TGCAGTGCTCGTCAGGGGAAAAGCTACGAGCAGTACTTC; cdr3_aa: CSARQGKSYEQYF
clone_size: once; j_call: TRBJ1-6; d_call: NA; v_call: TRBV9; cdr3_nt: TGTGCCAGCACCCGCCGGCAAATCGGGAATTCACCCCTCCACTTT; cdr3_aa: CASTRRQIGNSPLHF
clone_size: NA; j_call: TRBJ1-5; d_call: TRBD1; v_call: TRBV23-1; cdr3_nt: TGCGCCAGCAGTCAAGGGGACAGGGTATCAAGAGGCAATCAGCCCCAGCATTTT; cdr3_aa: CASSQGDRVSRGNQPQHF
clone_size: few; j_call: TRBJ1-4; d_call: NA; v_call: TRBV6-1; cdr3_nt: TGTGCCAGCGGGGCGGCGGCCTATGAAAAACTGTTTTTT; cdr3_aa: CASGAAAYEKLFF
clone_size: many; j_call: TRBJ2-3; d_call: NA; v_call: TRBV7-2; cdr3_nt: TGTGCCAGCAGGCCTGCCGGGGCGCAAGATACGCAGTATTTT; cdr3_aa: CASRPAGAQDTQYF
clone_size: NA; j_call: TRBJ2-1; d_call: NA; v_call: TRBV6-6; cdr3_nt: TGTGCCAGCAGATTGCGGAGCGGTGAGCAGTTCTTC; cdr3_aa: CASRLRSGEQFF
clone_size: few; j_call: TRBJ2-7; d_call: NA; v_call: TRBV5-4; cdr3_nt: TGTGCCACCGCGCTAGGAGGCGAGCAGTACTTC; cdr3_aa: CATALGGEQYF
clone_size: many; j_call: TRBJ1-4; d_call: TRBD1; v_call: TRBV7-6; cdr3_nt: TGTGCCAGCAGCATCTCACAGGGGTTTAGAGAAAAACTGTTTTTT; cdr3_aa: CASSISQGFREKLFF
clone_size: NA; j_call: TRBJ1-4; d_call: NA; v_call: TRBV15; cdr3_nt: TGTGCCACCAGCAGAGATCCGCGGGAAAAACTGTTTTTT; cdr3_aa: CATSRDPREKLFF
clone_size: few; j_call: TRBJ2-5; d_call: NA; v_call: TRBV7-8; cdr3_nt: TGTGCCAGCAGCTTAGGCCACCGGGGCTCAAGGCCAGGAGAGACCCAGTACTTC; cdr3_aa: CASSLGHRGSRPGETQYF
clone_size: few; j_call: TRBJ2-5; d_call: TRBD2; v_call: TRBV14; cdr3_nt: TGTGCCAGCAAAATTCTAGCGGGGGGGCTGAAGACCCAGTACTTC; cdr3_aa: CASKILAGGLKTQYF
clone_size: NA; j_call: TRBJ2-1; d_call: TRBD2; v_call: TRBV19; cdr3_nt: TGTGCCAGTAGTATAGCCCGCCTAGCGGGGGGACACAATGAGCAGTTCTTC; cdr3_aa: CASSIARLAGGHNEQFF
clone_size: few; j_call: TRBJ2-7; d_call: TRBD2; v_call: TRBV5-6; cdr3_nt: TGTGCCAGCAGCTTTGAACCTAGCGGCTACGAGCAGTACTTC; cdr3_aa: CASSFEPSGYEQYF
clone_size: many; j_call: TRBJ2-7; d_call: NA; v_call: TRBV7-2; cdr3_nt: TGTGCCAGCAGCTTAGCCACGGCGGAGCAGTACTTC; cdr3_aa: CASSLATAEQYF
clone_size: many; j_call: TRBJ2-7; d_call: NA; v_call: TRBV7-2; cdr3_nt: TGTGCCAGCAGCTTTGGCGGCGAGCAGTACTTC; cdr3_aa: CASSFGGEQYF
clone_size: NA; j_call: TRBJ2-7; d_call: NA; v_call: TRBV7-2; cdr3_nt: TGTGCCAGCAGCTTAGGACCCCTTACCTCCTACGAGCAGTACTTC; cdr3_aa: CASSLGPLTSYEQYF
clone_size: NA; j_call: TRBJ2-1; d_call: TRBD1; v_call: TRBV18; cdr3_nt: TGTGCCAGCTCACCGACTGGACAGGGCTGGCTCAATGAGCAGTTCTTC; cdr3_aa: CASSPTGQGWLNEQFF
clone_size: NA; j_call: TRBJ2-7; d_call: NA; v_call: TRBV20-1; cdr3_nt: TGCAGTGCTAGCCGAGCGAGCTCCTACGAGCAGTACTTC; cdr3_aa: CSASRASSYEQYF
clone_size: many; j_call: TRBJ2-7; d_call: NA; v_call: TRBV7-2; cdr3_nt: TGTGCCAGCAGCTCGGACTCAGCAGTATCGTACGAGCAGTACTTC; cdr3_aa: CASSSDSAVSYEQYF
clone_size: few; j_call: TRBJ2-3; d_call: TRBD1; v_call: TRBV19; cdr3_nt: TGTGCCAGTAGCCGGACAGGGGCGCCAGATACGCAGTATTTT; cdr3_aa: CASSRTGAPDTQYF
clone_size: NA; j_call: TRBJ2-1; d_call: NA; v_call: TRBV28; cdr3_nt: TGTGCCAGCAGTCACGGCGGAACGAGCTCCTACAATGAGCAGTTCTTC; cdr3_aa: CASSHGGTSSYNEQFF